This T cell receptor (beta chain) was captured by sequencing in a study of PD-1 blockade in classical Hodgkin lymphoma. Overall study findings and caveats: It was CD4+ TCR diversity, not CD8+, that rose significantly by C4D1.

Germline-derived CDR1 and CDR2 are LGHNA and YNFKEQ. The CDR3 has 16 residues. J was trimmed by 6 bases and V by 3 bases; bases with no gene match: 12. Concerning this clone itself: Its antigen is as yet unknown.

In every patient, relapse followed autologous stem cell transplantation, while exposure to brentuximab vedotin differed. Libraries were prepared by immunoSEQ multiplex PCR; TCRdb keeps only in-frame clonotypes and omits some of them. Here the sample spans about 97,000 clones, over 80% being singletons. The source was peripheral blood mononuclear cells (PBMCs), collected at baseline. The TCR comes from a human donor with classical Hodgkin lymphoma. The chain combines TRBV4-2 with TRBJ2-3, with TRBD1 matching over 7 bases. DNA for the CDR3: TGTGCCAGCAGCCACGAATTAGGACAGGCCGGGGATACGCAGTATTTT. The encoded protein is CASSHELGQAGDTQYF.